Listed below are T cell receptor beta chains from one sample, sequenced in a study of early T cells in non-severe SARS-CoV-2 infection. TCRdb processed the 5' RACE reads anew with MiXCR; each CDR3 protein has one entry. The repertoire holds over 35,000 distinct CDR3 sequences, with approximately 6.3% as singletons. Source: whole blood, taken at baseline. The receptors come from an adult who was a healthcare worker with PCR-confirmed SARS-CoV-2 infection or an uninfected control (not recorded which). The CDR3 runs from the conserved cysteine through the conserved F or W. A D gene is named only where the DNA matches it firmly. Rows give clone size only sometimes, using once, few, many, or a class for an expanded clone.

>TRBJ1-2|TRBV27|NA|many
TGTGCCAGCAAACCCGACAGGTCCTCCTATGGCTACACCTTC
CASKPDRSSYGYTF
>TRBJ1-1|TRBV3-1|TRBD1|many
TGTGCCAGCAGCCGTGGACAGGCTGAAGCTTTCTTT
CASSRGQAEAFF
>TRBJ2-1|TRBV6-5|NA|many
TGTGCCAGCAGTTACCAGGGGGGTAGGAATGAGCAGTTCTTC
CASSYQGGRNEQFF
>TRBJ2-1|TRBV10-2|TRBD2|many
TGCGCCAGCAGAGCGGGGGCGAATGAGCAGTTCTTC
CASRAGANEQFF
>TRBJ2-5|TRBV7-6|NA|many
TGTGCCAGCAGCTTCCAGACCAGGGGAGAGACCCAGTACTTC
CASSFQTRGETQYF
>TRBJ2-1|TRBV6-2/TRBV6-3|TRBD2|many
TGTGCCAGCAGTCGGCCGGGGGGGCCCAATGAGCAGTTCTTC
CASSRPGGPNEQFF
>TRBJ2-3|TRBV5-1|NA|few
TGCGCCAGCAGCCAACCAGGGGCAGATACGCAGTATTTT
CASSQPGADTQYF
>TRBJ2-7|TRBV29-1|NA|many
TGCAGCGTTGAAGAGTACGGCAGGGTGAACGAGCAGTACTTC
CSVEEYGRVNEQYF
>TRBJ1-3|TRBV7-9|NA|NA
TGTGCCAGCAGCTTAACACAGGGAGACACCATATATTTT
CASSLTQGDTIYF
>TRBJ2-3|TRBV6-6|TRBD2|many
TGTGCCAGCAGTTATCCCCGGGGGGAGAGCACAGATACGCAGTATTTT
CASSYPRGESTDTQYF
>TRBJ1-1|TRBV7-9|TRBD1|many
TGTGCCAGCAGCTCAGGACCCGGGACAGCCCCCGAAGCTTTCTTT
CASSSGPGTAPEAFF
>TRBJ2-4|TRBV7-6|NA|many
TGTGCCAGCAGCTTGGAAGTGGGGGCCAAAAACATTCAGTACTTC
CASSLEVGAKNIQYF
>TRBJ1-2|TRBV7-2|NA|few
TGTGCCAGCAGCCCGCCGAACCCCAACTATGGCTACACCTTC
CASSPPNPNYGYTF
>TRBJ2-7|TRBV12-3/TRBV12-4|NA|few
TGTGCCAGCAGTTTGGGGGACACTACCTACGAGCAGTACTTC
CASSLGDTTYEQYF
>TRBJ2-4|TRBV11-2|TRBD2|many
TGTGCCAGCAGCGCTCTCGCGGGGGGCGACATTCAGTACTTC
CASSALAGGDIQYF
>TRBJ2-1|TRBV29-1|NA|NA
TGCAGCGGCAGGACAGGGGAAGGGCTAGCGGGGACCTACAATGAGCAGTTCTTC
CSGRTGEGLAGTYNEQFF
>TRBJ2-6|TRBV30|NA|many
TGTGCCTGGAGTTTCTCTGGGGCCAACGTCCTGACTTTC
CAWSFSGANVLTF
>TRBJ2-7|TRBV20-1|TRBD1|NA
TGCAGTGCTAGAGTGGGGACAGGGTTCTACGAGCAGTACTTC
CSARVGTGFYEQYF
>TRBJ2-5|TRBV5-1|TRBD2|NA
TGCGCCAGCAGCCCCCAGACTAGCGGGGTAGAGACCCAGTACTTC
CASSPQTSGVETQYF
>TRBJ2-1|TRBV18|TRBD1|many
TGTGCCAGCTCACCGGGACAGAGTGAGCAGTTCTTC
CASSPGQSEQFF
>TRBJ2-2|TRBV5-1|NA|few
TGCGCCAGCATGGTGCAGGGGAACACCGGGGAGCTGTTTTTT
CASMVQGNTGELFF
>TRBJ2-7|TRBV6-1|TRBD1|many
TGTGCCAGCAGGGCGTCGGGACAGGGAATGGGCGAGCAGTACTTC
CASRASGQGMGEQYF
>TRBJ1-2|TRBV6-6|NA|NA
TGTGCCAGCAGTTACGAGCCTAACCCTGGCTACACCTTC
CASSYEPNPGYTF
>TRBJ2-2|TRBV13|TRBD2|many
TGTGCAGCCGGGGGGGACACCGGGGAGCTGTTTTTT
CAAGGDTGELFF
>TRBJ2-5|TRBV6-6|TRBD1|many
TGTGCCAGCAGTTGGGACAGGGTGAAAGAGACCCAGTACTTC
CASSWDRVKETQYF
>TRBJ2-6|TRBV20-1|NA|few
TGCAGTGCTAGAGGGGCAGATAGCTCTGGGGCCAACGTCCTGACTTTC
CSARGADSSGANVLTF
>TRBJ2-7|TRBV28|NA|many
TGTGCCAGCAGGTCCGGGACACACTACGAGCAGTACTTC
CASRSGTHYEQYF
>TRBJ2-7|TRBV5-4|TRBD2|few
TGTGCCAGCAGCTCGAACAAACTAGCGGGGGCCGGGACCTACGAGCAGTACTTC
CASSSNKLAGAGTYEQYF
>TRBJ2-1|TRBV30|NA|many
TGTGCCTGGAGTAGAAGGGCCTTCCTAACGGGGAATGAGCAGTTCTTC
CAWSRRAFLTGNEQFF